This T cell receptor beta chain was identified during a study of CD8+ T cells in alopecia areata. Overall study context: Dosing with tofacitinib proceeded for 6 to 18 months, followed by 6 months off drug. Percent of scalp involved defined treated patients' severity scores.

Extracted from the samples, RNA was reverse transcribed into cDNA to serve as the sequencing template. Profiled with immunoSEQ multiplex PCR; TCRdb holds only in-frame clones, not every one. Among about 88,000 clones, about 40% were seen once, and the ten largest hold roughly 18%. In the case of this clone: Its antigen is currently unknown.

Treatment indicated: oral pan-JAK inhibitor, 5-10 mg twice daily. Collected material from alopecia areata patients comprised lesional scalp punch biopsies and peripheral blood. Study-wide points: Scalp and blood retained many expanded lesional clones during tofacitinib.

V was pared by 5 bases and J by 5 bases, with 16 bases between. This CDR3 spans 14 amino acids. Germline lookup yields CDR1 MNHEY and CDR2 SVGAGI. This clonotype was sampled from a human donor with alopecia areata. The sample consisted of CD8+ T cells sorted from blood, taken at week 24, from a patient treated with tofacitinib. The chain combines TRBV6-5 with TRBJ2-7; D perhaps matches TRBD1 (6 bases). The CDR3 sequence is CASSPSGALHEQYF. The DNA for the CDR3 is TGTGCCAGCAGTCCCTCAGGGGCGTTACACGAGCAGTACTTC.